This T cell receptor beta chain is drawn from a study of shared clonotypes between healthy human individuals. Measured with immunoSEQ multiplex PCR; TCRdb has only the in-frame clones, and not every one. The data hold approximately 2,000,000 clones, with 85% to 95% observed a single time. Naive CD8 cells were CD45RO-negative, positively selected for CCR7, excluding terminally differentiated effector memory CD45RA+ cells. The CDR3 has 19 residues. The germline V gene has CDR1 MNHEY and CDR2 SMNVEV (reference sequence). Germline trimming cut 2 bases from V and 7 bases from J; bases unmatched to any gene: 19.

Sequenced material: naive CD8+ T cells from PBMCs. The clonotype comes from a man between 18 and 29 years old in good health. Some clones in this sample may be carry-over from other donors' samples. V and J are TRBV27 and TRBJ2-7, with 11 bases aligning to TRBD2. CDR3 sequence (DNA): TGTGCCAGCAGTTTACTCCGACTAGCGGGAACTCCCTCGTTTGAAGAGCAGTACTTC. Translated: CASSLLRLAGTPSFEEQYF.